Following are 6 T cell receptor beta chains from one sample sequenced in a study of CD8 T cells in Susac syndrome (dated by TCRdb to between 2018 and 2020). Libraries were built with the immunoSEQ multiplex PCR assay. RNA was extracted using the RNeasy kit, and about 0.5 to 1 microgram was reverse transcribed with random hexamers. The raw public data were reprocessed by TCRdb itself: fastp quality trimming at Q25, MiXCR clonotype calling, in-frame beta chains only. Each entry merges the rows of one CDR3 protein and shows their most common DNA and genes. The sample records 100,000 to 150,000 distinct CDR3 sequences, approximately 93% of which are singletons. Approximately 0.3% of the sample belongs to the ten largest clones. Material for sequencing was CD8+ T cells from PBMCs. Source of these receptors: a human donor with multiple sclerosis.

As for this clonotype: Its ends do not fully match the called genes, so a read error is possible. This chain connects TRBV5-4 to TRBJ2-1, with D maybe TRBD2 (6 bases). Germline V lookup: CDR1 SGHNT, CDR2 YYREEE (reference sequence). This CDR3 has 13 amino acids. This chain's CDR3 is CASSLDRIREKCF. In DNA form, the CDR3 reads TGTGCCAGCAGCTTGGATAGGATCCGGGAGAAGTGCTTC.

The chain is built from TRBV6-5 and TRBJ2-4; D is possibly TRBD2 (6 bases). CDR1 is MNHEY, CDR2 SVGAGI, per germline. Trimming pared 0 bases from V and 3 bases from J, leaving 15 bases between. This CDR3 has 17 amino acids. CDR3 amino acids: CASSYSFSGRGKNIQYF. The CDR3 DNA is TGTGCCAGCAGTTACTCTTTTAGCGGAAGGGGCAAAAACATTCAGTACTTC.

The chain joins TRBV20-1 to TRBJ2-5; 9 nucleotides match TRBD1. Germline lookup yields CDR1 DFQATT and CDR2 SNEGSKA (reference sequence). The length of the CDR3 is 13 residues. Germline trimming cut 6 bases from V and 5 bases from J; bases unmatched to any gene: 7. The CDR3 loop is CSAGTGYMETQYF. The CDR3 region has the DNA TGCAGTGCCGGGACAGGGTACATGGAGACCCAGTACTTC.

The gene calls are TRBV7-3 and TRBJ2-1, with TRBD2 matching over 8 bases. The germline V gene encodes CDR1 SGHTA and CDR2 FQGTGA. V was clipped by 0 bases and J by 2 bases; unmatched bases: 12. The CDR3 is 19 residues long. CDR3 residues: CASSLTAGGTKNPYNEQFF. Written as DNA, the CDR3 is TGTGCCAGCAGCTTAACGGCGGGAGGCACGAAAAACCCCTACAATGAGCAGTTCTTC.

This chain joins TRBV29-1 and TRBJ1-2, with 7 bases that match TRBD1. V lost 4 bases, J lost 2 bases, and 10 bases stayed unmatched. The CDR3 runs to 15 residues. From germline, CDR1 is SQVTM and CDR2 ANQGSEA. The CDR3 DNA reads TGCAGCGTTGGAAGGGGGGAGGGGGCCAACTATGGCTACACCTTC. This codes for CSVGRGEGANYGYTF.

This sequence joins TRBV27 and TRBJ2-7; D assignment may be TRBD1 or TRBD2 (5 bases each). V was cut by 3 bases and J by 6 bases, with 21 bases left in between. CDR3 length: 16 residues. The germline V gene encodes CDR1 MNHEY and CDR2 SMNVEV (reference sequence). CDR3 loop: CASSLGPGPFGFEQYF. The CDR3 coding sequence is TGTGCCAGCAGTTTGGGTCCGGGACCCTTCGGGTTCGAGCAGTACTTC.